These 32 T cell receptor beta chains came from one sample sequenced in a study of blood T cell repertoires in COVID-19. TCRdb keeps only in-frame clones here, not all; method: immunoSEQ multiplex PCR. The table shows about 310,000 clones, with under 90% occurring only once. The sequenced material came from PBMCs or T cells enriched from blood (not recorded which). All receptors derive from a woman aged 30 to 39 who had recovered from COVID-19.

The chain has TRBV5-6 and TRBJ2-2, with 8 bases identical to TRBD1. Germline V gene lookup returns CDR1 SGHDT and CDR2 YYEEEE. The CDR3 runs to 18 residues. V shed 1 base, J shed 2 bases, and the junction held 10 bases outside the gene matches. CDR3 in DNA: TGTGCCAGCAGCTTGTTCGGCAGGGGGCTCCTAAACACCGGGGAGCTGTTTTTT. It translates to CASSLFGRGLLNTGELFF.

The chain recombines TRBV28 with TRBJ2-3; 7 bases map to TRBD2. The CDR3 spans 16 residues. V lost 3 bases, J lost 5 bases, and 11 bases stayed unmatched. The germline gives CDR1 MDHEN, CDR2 SYDVKM. The CDR3 DNA is TGTGCCAGCAGTTTTCAATGGGAGGGCCGGGGAGATACGCAGTATTTT. Translated, it gives CASSFQWEGRGDTQYF.

The V gene is TRBV9, the J gene TRBJ2-2, with D hard to call. This CDR3 has 14 amino acids. V lost 0 bases and J 0 bases, leaving 3 bases between the germline ends. Germline V gene lookup returns CDR1 SGDLS and CDR2 YYNGEE. CDR3 sequence (DNA): TGTGCCAGCAGCGTAGACACGAACACCGGGGAGCTGTTTTTT. Translating it yields CASSVDTNTGELFF.

CDR3 sequence reads: CASRQPSGDYGYTF. The CDR3 DNA reads as TGTGCCAGCCGCCAACCGTCGGGGGACTATGGCTACACCTTC. This chain links TRBV28 with TRBJ1-2; D is perhaps TRBD1 (5 bases). Germline loops: CDR1 MDHEN, CDR2 SYDVKM. CDR3 length: 14 amino acids. V lost 8 bases and J 3 bases, leaving 16 bases between the germline ends.

This rearrangement joins TRBV30 to TRBJ2-7, with TRBD1 matching over 9 bases. Trimming removed 5 bases from V and 2 bases from J; junction bases left unmatched: 4. The CDR3 sequence is 13 residues long. Germline V lookup: CDR1 GTSNPN, CDR2 SVGIG (reference sequence). As DNA, the CDR3 is TGTGCCTGGGCCCGGGACAGGGCCTACGAGCAGTACTTC. Protein product: CAWARDRAYEQYF.

The V and J genes are TRBV19 and TRBJ2-5, with D possibly TRBD2 on 5 matching bases. CDR1 is LNHDA and CDR2 is SQIVND in the germline V gene (reference sequence). CDR3 size: 15 residues. The ends were cut back, 1 base at V and 1 base at J, with 10 bases in the middle. The CDR3 protein is CASSIGPGIQETQYF. The CDR3 region has the DNA TGTGCCAGTAGTATAGGTCCCGGGATCCAAGAGACCCAGTACTTC.

The chain carries TRBV2 and TRBJ2-7, with 9 bases aligning to TRBD1. This CDR3 is built from 15 residues. Germline CDR1 reads SNHLY; CDR2 reads FYNNEI. Trimming removed 6 bases from V and 5 bases from J; junction bases left unmatched: 11. CDR3 coding DNA: TGTGCCAGCAGATCCTCCGGGACAGGGAGCGACGAGCAGTACTTC. Translation: CASRSSGTGSDEQYF.

This rearrangement joins TRBV19 to TRBJ1-4; D possibly corresponds to TRBD1 (5 bases). Between the trimmed V and J ends, which lost 7 bases and 14 bases, there was a span of 29 bases. This CDR3 contains 16 residues. The V gene's germline CDR1 is LNHDA and CDR2 SQIVND (reference sequence). CDR3 bases: TGTGCCAGTACGAGCAGTCCGGGAGACATATACGAGGGGCTGTTTTTT. This encodes CASTSSPGDIYEGLFF.

The chain combines TRBV4-2 with TRBJ1-2, with 9 bases lining up with TRBD1. The CDR3 totals 15 residues. J gave up 8 bases and V 4 bases, and 11 bases lay outside the gene matches. Germline V gene lookup returns CDR1 LGHNA and CDR2 YNFKEQ. The CDR3 is CASSPKEPGQGGYTF. CDR3 in DNA: TGTGCCAGCAGCCCGAAAGAACCGGGACAGGGAGGCTACACCTTC.

The J gene is TRBJ2-3, the V gene TRBV28; 9 bases map to TRBD2. The length of the CDR3 is 16 residues. V trimming: 2 bases; J trimming: 2 bases; junction bases outside the gene matches: 5. Germline V gene sequence: CDR1 MDHEN, CDR2 SYDVKM. CDR3 loop: CASSLQTSGLTDTQYF. The CDR3 DNA reads as TGTGCCAGCAGTTTACAGACTAGCGGCCTCACAGATACGCAGTATTTT.

The chain combines TRBV19 with TRBJ2-3; TRBD2 might be the D (6 bases). This CDR3 contains 13 residues. Germline V gene lookup returns CDR1 LNHDA and CDR2 SQIVND (reference sequence). Trimming cost V 9 bases and J 4 bases, with 14 bases left between them. The CDR3 DNA reads TGTGCCAGAGCTAGCGACCGCCCAGATACGCAGTATTTT. Amino acids: CARASDRPDTQYF.

The chain uses TRBV9 and TRBJ2-7; possibly TRBD2 for D (5 bases). Deletions cut 4 bases from V and 2 bases from J, with 16 bases between. This CDR3 has 15 amino acids. CDR1 is SGDLS, CDR2 YYNGEE, per germline. CDR3 in amino acids: CASSQTPGNTYEQYF. DNA for the CDR3: TGTGCCAGCAGCCAAACCCCGGGGAACACCTACGAGCAGTACTTC. Complete variable domain (other parts from reference TRBV9 and TRBJ2-7): DSGVTQTPKHLITATGQRVTLRCSPRSGDLSVYWYQQSLDQGLQFLIQYYNGEERAKGNILERFSAQQFPDLHSELNLSSLELGDSALYFCASSQTPGNTYEQYFGPGTRLTVT.

The rearrangement joins TRBV28 to TRBJ2-2; TRBD2 is a possible D gene (5 bases). The CDR3 contains 13 residues. CDR1 and CDR2 from the germline V gene are MDHEN and SYDVKM. The V end lost 8 bases, the J end lost 4 bases, and 11 bases lay between the germline ends. The CDR3 nucleotides are TGTGCCAGCCGGCTAGCAGCCACCGGGGAGCTGTTTTTT. This translates into CASRLAATGELFF. Together with reference TRBV28 and TRBJ2-2, the CDR3 gives the full variable domain: DVKVTQSSRYLVKRTGEKVFLECVQDMDHENMFWYRQDPGLGLRLIYFSYDVKMKEKGDIPEGYSVSREKKERFSLILESASTNQTSMYLCASRLAATGELFFGEGSRLTVL.

The gene calls are TRBV2 and TRBJ2-5; D gene uncertain. CDR3 length: 15 residues. CDR1 and CDR2 (germline): SNHLY, FYNNEI. Trimming removed 4 bases at V and 6 bases at J, with 18 bases between. The CDR3 sequence: CASSASRSTSQTQYF. The CDR3 region has the DNA TGTGCCAGCAGTGCGTCAAGGAGCACAAGTCAGACCCAGTACTTC.

Here the CDR3 reads CAITYQGKNGYTF. CDR3 nucleotides: TGTGCCATCACCTACCAGGGGAAGAATGGCTACACCTTC. The V and J genes are TRBV10-3 and TRBJ1-2; tentatively, D is TRBD1 (6 bases). The germline CDR1 and CDR2 sequences are ENHRY and SYGVKD. V dropped 7 bases and J dropped 6 bases, with 15 bases sitting between them. The CDR3 has 13 amino acids.

This sequence joins TRBV5-4 and TRBJ2-1, with D perhaps TRBD1 (6 bases). The CDR3 is 16 amino acids. Trimming cost V 1 base and J 1 base, with 12 bases left between them. Germline loops: CDR1 SGHNT, CDR2 YYREEE (reference sequence). The CDR3 region has the DNA TGTGCCAGCAGCTTGTCGTCAGGGGCGTCCTACAATGAGCAGTTCTTC. Translation: CASSLSSGASYNEQFF. Combining the CDR3 with reference TRBV5-4 and TRBJ2-1 gives the whole variable domain ETGVTQSPTHLIKTRGQQVTLRCSSQSGHNTVSWYQQALGQGPQFIFQYYREEENGRGNFPPRFSGLQFPNYSSELNVNALELDDSALYLCASSLSSGASYNEQFFGPGTRLTVL.

V gene TRBV6-5 combines with J gene TRBJ2-7; 11 nucleotides line up with TRBD1. V lost 8 bases and J lost 4; bases outside the gene matches: 10. Germline V CDR1 and CDR2: MNHEY, SVGAGI. The CDR3 has 15 residues. The CDR3 coding sequence is TGTGCCAGCGGAGGATGGACAGGGGGCCAGTACGAGCAGTACTTC. Amino acid sequence: CASGGWTGGQYEQYF.

The chain is built from TRBV4-1 and TRBJ1-6; perhaps TRBD1 as D (6 bases). The CDR3 runs 13 residues. Germline loops: CDR1 MGHRA, CDR2 YSYEKL. V was shortened by 0 bases and J by 19 bases, with 16 bases between the two germline ends. CDR3 residues: CASSQDDGGRGHF. The DNA of the CDR3 is TGCGCCAGCAGCCAAGACGATGGGGGCCGGGGACACTTT.

The chain recombines TRBV18 with TRBJ1-5; the match to TRBD1 covers 7 bases. CDR1 and CDR2 (germline): KGHSH, LQKENI. V lost 4 bases, J lost 4 bases, and 10 bases stayed unmatched. This CDR3 has 16 residues. This chain's CDR3 is CASSLNDRVENQPQHF. The CDR3 DNA sequence: TGTGCCAGCTCACTCAACGACAGGGTTGAAAATCAGCCCCAGCATTTT.

This CDR3 reads CASNQGAQETQYF. The CDR3 region has the DNA TGCGCCAGCAACCAGGGGGCACAGGAGACCCAGTACTTC. The chain recombines TRBV5-1 with TRBJ2-5; 8 positions match TRBD1. The length of the CDR3 is 13 residues. The germline gives CDR1 SGHRS, CDR2 YFSETQ. V lost 6 bases and J lost 5; bases outside the gene matches: 6.

The chain recombines TRBV10-3 with TRBJ2-3; D is ambiguous. Germline V gives CDR1 ENHRY, CDR2 SYGVKD. The CDR3 length is 13 residues. With 7 bases removed from V and 5 bases from J, the gap between germline ends came to 13 bases. The CDR3 sequence is CAITANGEDTQYF. DNA of the CDR3: TGTGCCATCACGGCGAATGGAGAAGATACGCAGTATTTT.

The chain uses TRBV29-1 and TRBJ1-1; a possible D gene is TRBD1 (6 bases). Trimming took 6 bases from V and 8 from J, leaving 16 bases between them. The CDR3 has 12 residues. CDR1 is SQVTM and CDR2 is ANQGSEA in the germline V gene. The CDR3: CSVRRDTTEAFF. DNA of the CDR3: TGCAGCGTCCGCAGGGACACTACGGAAGCTTTCTTT.

The CDR3 protein is CASRPRQLSEKLFF. CDR3 sequence (DNA): TGTGCCAGCAGACCGCGACAGCTTAGTGAAAAACTGTTTTTT. The V gene is TRBV6-5, the J gene TRBJ1-4; possible D gene TRBD1, 5 bases. Looked up from germline, CDR1 is MNHEY and CDR2 is SVGAGI. Trimming shortened V by 6 bases and J by 7 bases, and 15 bases separated the two germline ends. The CDR3 is made up of 14 amino acids.

V and J are TRBV4-2 and TRBJ2-4; possibly TRBD2 for D (6 bases). The V gene's germline CDR1 is LGHNA and CDR2 YNFKEQ. V was pared by 0 bases and J by 0 bases, with 6 bases between. The CDR3 totals 15 residues. CDR3 coding DNA: TGTGCCAGCAGCCAAGAAGCGGGAGCCAAAAACATTCAGTACTTC. This encodes CASSQEAGAKNIQYF.

The V gene is TRBV18, the J gene TRBJ1-5; D perhaps matches TRBD1 (5 bases). This CDR3 has 17 residues. Germline CDR1 KGHSH, CDR2 LQKENI. Deletions cut 3 bases from V and 5 bases from J, with 20 bases between. CDR3 protein: CASSPRQGSGVDQPQHF. In nucleotides, the CDR3 is TGTGCCAGCTCACCTCGTCAGGGATCAGGCGTTGATCAGCCCCAGCATTTT.

This chain joins TRBV5-1 and TRBJ2-4; 7 bases match TRBD1. The CDR3 totals 17 residues. After removal of 3 bases from V and 5 bases from J, the junction contained 14 bases not matched to a gene. Germline assignment: CDR1 SGHRS and CDR2 YFSETQ. The CDR3 sequence is CASSWASTTGIQNIQYF. The CDR3 DNA sequence: TGCGCCAGCAGCTGGGCGTCCACGACAGGGATCCAAAACATTCAGTACTTC.

The chain employs TRBV10-3 and TRBJ2-3; maybe TRBD1 (5 bases). V was cut by 7 bases and J by 6 bases, with 14 bases left in between. The CDR3 is made up of 13 amino acids. CDR1 ENHRY and CDR2 SYGVKD come from the germline V gene. In DNA form, the CDR3 reads TGTGCCATCATGGGCCAGGGCCCCGATACGCAGTATTTT. Its translation is CAIMGQGPDTQYF.

DNA of the CDR3: TGTGCCAGCAGTTTTAGGGGGCGCGCTTCACCCCTCCACTTT. Translating gives CASSFRGRASPLHF. The chain recombines TRBV28 with TRBJ1-6, with 7 bases lining up with TRBD1. Germline CDR1 is MDHEN and CDR2 is SYDVKM. Trimming at V came to 3 bases and at J to 9 bases, leaving 5 bases not matched to a gene. This CDR3 has 14 amino acids. Full variable domain (missing parts from reference TRBV28 and TRBJ1-6): DVKVTQSSRYLVKRTGEKVFLECVQDMDHENMFWYRQDPGLGLRLIYFSYDVKMKEKGDIPEGYSVSREKKERFSLILESASTNQTSMYLCASSFRGRASPLHFGNGTRLTVT.

The CDR3 is CASSQASWGLVDEQFF. DNA for the CDR3: TGTGCCAGCAGCCAGGCATCATGGGGGCTGGTGGATGAGCAGTTCTTC. The J gene is TRBJ2-1, the V gene TRBV3-1 (or the pseudogene TRBV3-2); possibly TRBD1 for D (6 bases). The CDR3 is 16 amino acids. V was clipped by 3 bases and J by 8 bases, with 20 bases between them. The germline gives CDR1 LGHDT, CDR2 YNNKEL (reference sequence).

The V gene is TRBV5-6, the J gene TRBJ1-5, with 8 bases matching TRBD1. The CDR3 has 15 amino acids. The junction had 4 bases not matched to a gene; V was cut back by 1 base and J by 4 bases. Looked up from germline, CDR1 is SGHDT and CDR2 is YYEEEE. CDR3 DNA sequence: TGTGCCAGCAGCTTGCGGGACAGGATGAATCAGCCCCAGCATTTT. Translation: CASSLRDRMNQPQHF. The variable domain in full, with the rest retrieved from reference TRBV5-6 and TRBJ1-5, is DAGVTQSPTHLIKTRGQQVTLRCSPKSGHDTVSWYQQALGQGPQFIFQYYEEEERQRGNFPDRFSGHQFPNYSSELNVNALLLGDSALYLCASSLRDRMNQPQHFGDGTRLSIL.

The rearrangement uses TRBV7-8 and TRBJ1-1, with 7 nucleotides matching TRBD1. This CDR3 spans 15 amino acids. Trimming removed 6 bases from V and 8 bases from J; junction bases left unmatched: 15. Germline V gene lookup returns CDR1 SGHVS and CDR2 FQNEAQ. The CDR3: CASRGQPRLFGEAFF. CDR3 sequence (DNA): TGTGCCAGCAGGGGACAGCCCCGATTGTTTGGGGAAGCTTTCTTT.

This clone has a single count. This chain links TRBV25-1 with TRBJ2-5, with a possible D match to TRBD1 (5 bases). Germline V gene lookup returns CDR1 MGHDK and CDR2 SYGVNS. The CDR3 is 16 amino acids. Trimming removed 3 bases from V and 0 bases from J, with 14 bases in between. This CDR3 is CASSEFLGRDQETQYF. The CDR3, as DNA: TGTGCCAGCAGTGAGTTCTTGGGCAGGGACCAAGAGACCCAGTACTTC.